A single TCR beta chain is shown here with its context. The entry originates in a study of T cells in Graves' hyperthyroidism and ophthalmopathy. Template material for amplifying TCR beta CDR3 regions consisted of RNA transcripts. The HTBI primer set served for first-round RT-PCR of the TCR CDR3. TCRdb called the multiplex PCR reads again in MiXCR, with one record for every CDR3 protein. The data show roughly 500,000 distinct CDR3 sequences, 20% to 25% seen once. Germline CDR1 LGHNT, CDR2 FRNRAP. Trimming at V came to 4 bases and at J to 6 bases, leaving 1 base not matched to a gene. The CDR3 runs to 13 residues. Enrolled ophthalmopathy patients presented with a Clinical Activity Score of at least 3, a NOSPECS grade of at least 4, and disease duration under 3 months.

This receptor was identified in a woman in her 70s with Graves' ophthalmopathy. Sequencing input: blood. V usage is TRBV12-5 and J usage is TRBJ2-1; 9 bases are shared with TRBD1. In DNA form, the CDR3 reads TGTGCTAGTGGTTGGGGACAGGGCAATGAGCAGTTCTTC. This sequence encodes CASGWGQGNEQFF.